This record looks at one T cell receptor (beta chain) sequence and its context. The antigen remains undetermined. Time point reported: patch test 1, 2 weeks after DPC sensitization. Treatment reported: therapeutic diphenylcyclopropenone sensitization with weekly scalp DPC. The entry originates in a study of human T cells and chemical hapten exposure. Whole-study context: Alopecia areata, totalis or universalis was found in mostly female patients.

Attachment of unique molecular identifiers to individual cDNA molecules was performed in the library. In the original analysis: Counts of TCRs in each sample centred on a median of 95,638 and extended from around 24,000 to 710,000. TCRdb re-analysed the RACE reads in MiXCR, keeping a single row per CDR3 protein. The V and J calls and clone size are TCRdb's, not the authors'. The data contain 80,000 to 100,000 distinct CDR3 sequences, over 6% of them singletons. The CDR3 sequence is 14 residues long. Trimming took off 6 bases at V and 4 bases at J, with 13 bases between the two ends. Study-wide points: No alteration of TCRs above 1 in 1000 frequency was seen with DPC sensitization.

This receptor was identified in a woman aged 30 to 39 with alopecia areata. Some clones in this sample may be carry-over from other donors' samples. The input for sequencing was whole blood, taken in connection with sensitization to the hapten diphenylcyclopropenone (DPC). The chain joins TRBV12-3 or TRBV12-4 to TRBJ1-3; D unresolved. This chain's CDR3 is CASRWIIAGNTIYF. CDR3 coding DNA: TGTGCCAGCAGGTGGATTATTGCCGGAAACACCATATATTTT.